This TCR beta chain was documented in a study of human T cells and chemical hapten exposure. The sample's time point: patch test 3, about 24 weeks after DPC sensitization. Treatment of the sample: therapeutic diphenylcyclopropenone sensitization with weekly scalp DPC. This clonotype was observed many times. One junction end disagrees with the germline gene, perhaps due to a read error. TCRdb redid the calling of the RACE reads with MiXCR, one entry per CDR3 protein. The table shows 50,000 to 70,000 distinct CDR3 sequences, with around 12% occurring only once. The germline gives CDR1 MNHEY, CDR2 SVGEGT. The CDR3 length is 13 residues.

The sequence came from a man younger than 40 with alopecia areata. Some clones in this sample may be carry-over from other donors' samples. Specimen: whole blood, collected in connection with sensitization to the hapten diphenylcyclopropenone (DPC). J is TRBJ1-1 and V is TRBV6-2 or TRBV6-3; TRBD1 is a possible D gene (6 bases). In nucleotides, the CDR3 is TGTGCCAGCAGAGTGCAGGGGAAAGTTGAAGTTTTCTTT. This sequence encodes CASRVQGKVEVFF.